A selection of T cell receptor beta chains follows, all from one sample in a study of OX40 agonist ivuxolimab in advanced cancers. Here immunoSEQ multiplex PCR was the method, and the copy in TCRdb shows in-frame clones only, minus some. The table includes 30,000 to 45,000 clones, about 89% detected once. The sequencing here drew on CD4+ or CD8+ T cells sorted from blood, taken in a trial of the OX40 agonist ivuxolimab. The receptors derive from an adult with an advanced solid tumor such as melanoma, head and neck, liver or kidney cancer. The CDR3 runs from the conserved cysteine through the conserved F or W. A D gene is named only where the DNA matches it firmly. Clone size is not always given. Where it is, it says once, few, many or a class for expanded clones.

D gene: -; clone size: -; J gene: TRBJ2-5; V gene: TRBV7-9; CDR3 DNA: TGTGCCAGCAGCTTACAGGGTCTCCAAGAGACCCAGTACTTC; CDR3 protein: CASSLQGLQETQYF
D gene: -; clone size: -; J gene: TRBJ2-7; V gene: TRBV6-5; CDR3 DNA: TGTGCCAGCAGTTACAGGCGTGGTGTTGGGCAGTACTTC; CDR3 protein: CASSYRRGVGQYF
D gene: -; clone size: -; J gene: TRBJ2-1; V gene: TRBV25-1; CDR3 DNA: TGTGCCAGCAGTGTCGGGGGCAATGAGCAGTTCTTC; CDR3 protein: CASSVGGNEQFF
D gene: -; clone size: -; J gene: TRBJ2-3; V gene: TRBV7-7; CDR3 DNA: TGTGCCAGCAGCTCCATGGGAACAGATACGCAGTATTTT; CDR3 protein: CASSSMGTDTQYF
D gene: -; clone size: once; J gene: TRBJ2-1; V gene: TRBV1; CDR3 DNA: TGCACCAGCAAAGCGGGAGAGGGCAATGAGCAGTTCTTC; CDR3 protein: CTSKAGEGNEQFF
D gene: -; clone size: -; J gene: TRBJ2-1; V gene: TRBV7-8; CDR3 DNA: TGTGCCAGCAGCTTAGCGACGAATAACGAGCAGTTCTTC; CDR3 protein: CASSLATNNEQFF
D gene: -; clone size: -; J gene: TRBJ1-1; V gene: TRBV19; CDR3 DNA: TGTGCCAGTAGTCCCCGATTACAGGGAAGTACTGAAGCTTTCTTT; CDR3 protein: CASSPRLQGSTEAFF
D gene: -; clone size: -; J gene: TRBJ2-5; V gene: TRBV19; CDR3 DNA: TGTGCCAGTAGTATAGGGACTCTCAAACAAGAGACCCAGTACTTC; CDR3 protein: CASSIGTLKQETQYF
D gene: TRBD1; clone size: -; J gene: TRBJ2-2; V gene: TRBV6-4; CDR3 DNA: TGTGCCAGCAGTGACTCTGTAGGGGGCTCCGGGGAGCTGTTTTTT; CDR3 protein: CASSDSVGGSGELFF
D gene: TRBD2; clone size: -; J gene: TRBJ2-2; V gene: TRBV25-1; CDR3 DNA: TGTGCCAGCAGGAAGCGGGGGGCGGACACCGGGGAGCTGTTTTTT; CDR3 protein: CASRKRGADTGELFF
D gene: -; clone size: -; J gene: TRBJ2-3; V gene: TRBV11-2; CDR3 DNA: TGTGCCAGCAGCCGGGCCGCCCGCACAGATACGCAGTATTTT; CDR3 protein: CASSRAARTDTQYF
D gene: TRBD1; clone size: -; J gene: TRBJ1-5; V gene: TRBV2; CDR3 DNA: TGTGCCAGCACCCAGGACAGGGGTGGGAATCAGCCCCAGCATTTT; CDR3 protein: CASTQDRGGNQPQHF
D gene: -; clone size: -; J gene: TRBJ2-5; V gene: TRBV4-1; CDR3 DNA: TGCGCCAGCATGGCCTCCGCCACACAAGAGACCCAGTACTTC; CDR3 protein: CASMASATQETQYF
D gene: -; clone size: few; J gene: TRBJ2-3; V gene: TRBV29-1; CDR3 DNA: TGCAGCGTTGATGGTTATAGCACAGATACGCAGTATTTT; CDR3 protein: CSVDGYSTDTQYF
D gene: -; clone size: -; J gene: TRBJ2-1; V gene: TRBV7-9; CDR3 DNA: TGTGCCAGCAGCTCCCAGCTGCGGAGCTCCTACAATGAGCAGTTCTTC; CDR3 protein: CASSSQLRSSYNEQFF
D gene: TRBD1; clone size: large; J gene: TRBJ1-6; V gene: TRBV27; CDR3 DNA: TGTGCCAGCAGTTTTCGGGACAGCGGTAATTCACCCCTCCACTTT; CDR3 protein: CASSFRDSGNSPLHF